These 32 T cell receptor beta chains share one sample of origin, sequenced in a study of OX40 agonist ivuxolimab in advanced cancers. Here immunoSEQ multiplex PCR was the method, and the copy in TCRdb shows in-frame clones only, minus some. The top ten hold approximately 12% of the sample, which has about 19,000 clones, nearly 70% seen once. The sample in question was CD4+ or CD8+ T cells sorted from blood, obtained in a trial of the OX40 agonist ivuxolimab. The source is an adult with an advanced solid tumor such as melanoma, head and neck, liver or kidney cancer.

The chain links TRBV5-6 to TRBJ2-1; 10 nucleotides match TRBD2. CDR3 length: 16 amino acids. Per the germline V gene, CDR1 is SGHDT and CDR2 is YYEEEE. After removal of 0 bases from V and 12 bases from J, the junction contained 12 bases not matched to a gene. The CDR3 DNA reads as TGTGCCAGCAGCTTGGCCCGGGCTAGCGGGGGTCTGGGGCAGTTCTTC. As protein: CASSLARASGGLGQFF.

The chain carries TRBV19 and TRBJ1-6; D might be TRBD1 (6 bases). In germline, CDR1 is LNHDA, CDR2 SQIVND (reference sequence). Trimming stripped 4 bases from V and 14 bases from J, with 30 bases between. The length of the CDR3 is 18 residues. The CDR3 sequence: CASSTRGRIGRGSPSLHF. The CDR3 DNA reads TGTGCCAGTAGTACCAGGGGACGGATTGGAAGGGGATCCCCATCCCTCCACTTT.

The DNA of the CDR3 is TGCGCCAGCAGCCAAGGTGAGGGCGCGGCTGAAGCTTTCTTT. Translation: CASSQGEGAAEAFF. This chain uses TRBV4-3 with TRBJ1-1; D ambiguous. The CDR3 covers 14 residues. In germline, CDR1 is LGHNA, CDR2 YSLEER. V was shortened by 1 base and J by 6 bases, with 12 bases between the two germline ends.

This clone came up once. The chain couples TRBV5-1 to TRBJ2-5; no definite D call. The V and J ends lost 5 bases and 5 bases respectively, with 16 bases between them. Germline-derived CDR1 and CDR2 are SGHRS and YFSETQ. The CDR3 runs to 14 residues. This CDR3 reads CASSGAEMGETQYF. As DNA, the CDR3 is TGCGCCAGCAGTGGCGCGGAGATGGGGGAGACCCAGTACTTC.

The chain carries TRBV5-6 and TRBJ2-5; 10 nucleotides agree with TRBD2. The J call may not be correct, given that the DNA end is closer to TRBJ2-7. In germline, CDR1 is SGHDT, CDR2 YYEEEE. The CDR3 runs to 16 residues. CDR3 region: CASSLGVGLALYEQYF. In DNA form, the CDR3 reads TGTGCCAGCAGCTTGGGAGTGGGACTAGCGCTTTACGAGCAGTACTTC.

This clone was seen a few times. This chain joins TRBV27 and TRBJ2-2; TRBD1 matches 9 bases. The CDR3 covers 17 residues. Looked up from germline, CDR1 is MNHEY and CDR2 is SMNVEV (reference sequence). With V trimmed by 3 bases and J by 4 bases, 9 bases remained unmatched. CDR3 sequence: CASSLVGTGFSTGELFF. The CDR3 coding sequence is TGTGCCAGCAGTTTGGTTGGGACAGGGTTTAGCACCGGGGAGCTGTTTTTT.

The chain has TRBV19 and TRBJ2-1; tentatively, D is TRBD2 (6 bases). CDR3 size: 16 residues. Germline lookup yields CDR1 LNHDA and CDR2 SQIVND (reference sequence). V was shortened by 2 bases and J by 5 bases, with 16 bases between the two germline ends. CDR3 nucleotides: TGTGCCAGTAGTATATCTGGCGGGGCAAAAAACAATGAGCAGTTCTTC. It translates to CASSISGGAKNNEQFF. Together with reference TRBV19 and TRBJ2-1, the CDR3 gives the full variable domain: DGGITQSPKYLFRKEGQNVTLSCEQNLNHDAMYWYRQDPGQGLRLIYYSQIVNDFQKGDIAEGYSVSREKKESFPLTVTSAQKNPTAFYLCASSISGGAKNNEQFFGPGTRLTVL.

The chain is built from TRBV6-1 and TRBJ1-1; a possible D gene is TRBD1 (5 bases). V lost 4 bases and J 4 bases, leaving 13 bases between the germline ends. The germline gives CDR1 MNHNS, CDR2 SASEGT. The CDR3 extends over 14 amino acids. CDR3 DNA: TGTGCCAGCAGTGGCGGTGGGGGTAGCACTGAAGCTTTCTTT. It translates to CASSGGGGSTEAFF.

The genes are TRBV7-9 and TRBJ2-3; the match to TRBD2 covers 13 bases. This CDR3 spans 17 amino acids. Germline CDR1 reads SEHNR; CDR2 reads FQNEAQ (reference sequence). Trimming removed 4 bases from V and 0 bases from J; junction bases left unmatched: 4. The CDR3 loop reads CASSSRLAGGSTDTQYF. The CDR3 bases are TGTGCCAGCAGCTCAAGACTAGCGGGAGGAAGCACAGATACGCAGTATTTT.

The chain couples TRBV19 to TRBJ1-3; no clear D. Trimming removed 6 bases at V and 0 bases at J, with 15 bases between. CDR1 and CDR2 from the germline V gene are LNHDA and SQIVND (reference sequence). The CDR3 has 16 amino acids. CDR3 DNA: TGTGCCAGTAGCCTTACCCAGTGGAGCTCTGGAAACACCATATATTTT. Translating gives CASSLTQWSSGNTIYF.

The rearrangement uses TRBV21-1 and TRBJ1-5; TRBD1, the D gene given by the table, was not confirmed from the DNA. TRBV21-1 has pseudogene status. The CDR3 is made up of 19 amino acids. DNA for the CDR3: TGTGCCAGCAGCAAAGGACTGGAGGGTCGGGACAGGGGAGGTCAGCCCCAGCATTTT. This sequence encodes CASSKGLEGRDRGGQPQHF.

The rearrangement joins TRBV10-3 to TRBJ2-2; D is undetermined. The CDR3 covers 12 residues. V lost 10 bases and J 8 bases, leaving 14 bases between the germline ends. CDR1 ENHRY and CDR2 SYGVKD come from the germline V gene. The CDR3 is CASKDLTGELFF. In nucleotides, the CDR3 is TGTGCCAGCAAAGATCTGACTGGGGAGCTGTTTTTT.

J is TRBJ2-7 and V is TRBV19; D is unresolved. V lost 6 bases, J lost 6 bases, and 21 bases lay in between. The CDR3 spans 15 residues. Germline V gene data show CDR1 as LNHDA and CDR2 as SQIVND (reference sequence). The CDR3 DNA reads TGTGCCAGTAGAGACTTCGCAGGCGCGAACCTCGAGCAGTACTTC. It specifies CASRDFAGANLEQYF.

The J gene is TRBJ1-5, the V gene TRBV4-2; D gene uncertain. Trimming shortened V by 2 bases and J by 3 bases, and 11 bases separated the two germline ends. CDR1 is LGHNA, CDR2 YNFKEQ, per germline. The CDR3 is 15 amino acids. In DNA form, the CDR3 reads TGTGCCAGCAGCCAATTAACAGCATCCAATCAGCCCCAGCATTTT. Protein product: CASSQLTASNQPQHF.

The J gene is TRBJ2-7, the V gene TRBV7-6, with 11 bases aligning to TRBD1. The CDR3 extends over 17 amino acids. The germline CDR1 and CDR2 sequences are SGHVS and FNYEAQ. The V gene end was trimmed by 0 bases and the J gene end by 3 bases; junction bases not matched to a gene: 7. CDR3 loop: CASSLATGQGAFYEQYF. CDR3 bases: TGTGCCAGCAGCTTAGCCACTGGACAGGGGGCATTCTACGAGCAGTACTTC. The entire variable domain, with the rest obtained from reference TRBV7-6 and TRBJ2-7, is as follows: GAGVSQSPRYKVTKRGQDVALRCDPISGHVSLYWYRQALGQGPEFLTYFNYEAQQDKSGLPNDRFSAERPEGSISTLTIQRTEQRDSAMYRCASSLATGQGAFYEQYFGPGTRLTVT.

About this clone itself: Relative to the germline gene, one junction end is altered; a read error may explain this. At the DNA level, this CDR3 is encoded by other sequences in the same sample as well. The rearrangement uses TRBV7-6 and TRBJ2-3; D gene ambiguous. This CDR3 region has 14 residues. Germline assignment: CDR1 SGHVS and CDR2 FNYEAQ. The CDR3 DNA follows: TGTGCCAGCAGCCCCGATTGGCAAACAGATACACAGTATTTT. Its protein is CASSPDWQTDTQYF.

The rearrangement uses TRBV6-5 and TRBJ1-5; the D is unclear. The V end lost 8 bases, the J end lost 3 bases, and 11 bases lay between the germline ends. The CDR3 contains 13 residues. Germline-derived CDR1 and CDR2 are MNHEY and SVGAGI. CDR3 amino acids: CASRADFNQPQHF. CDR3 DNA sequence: TGTGCCAGCCGCGCAGACTTCAATCAGCCCCAGCATTTT.

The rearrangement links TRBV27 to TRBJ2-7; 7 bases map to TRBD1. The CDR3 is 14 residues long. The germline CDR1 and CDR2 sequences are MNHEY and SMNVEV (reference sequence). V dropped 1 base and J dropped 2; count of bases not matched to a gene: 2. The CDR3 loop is CASSLWQGAYEQYF. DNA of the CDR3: TGTGCCAGCAGTTTATGGCAGGGGGCCTACGAGCAGTACTTC.

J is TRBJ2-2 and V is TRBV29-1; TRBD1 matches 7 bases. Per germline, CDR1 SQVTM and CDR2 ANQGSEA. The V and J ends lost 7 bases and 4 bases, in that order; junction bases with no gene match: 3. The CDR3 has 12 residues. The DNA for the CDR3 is TGCAGCGCGGACAGGTCCACCGGGGAGCTGTTTTTT. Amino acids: CSADRSTGELFF.

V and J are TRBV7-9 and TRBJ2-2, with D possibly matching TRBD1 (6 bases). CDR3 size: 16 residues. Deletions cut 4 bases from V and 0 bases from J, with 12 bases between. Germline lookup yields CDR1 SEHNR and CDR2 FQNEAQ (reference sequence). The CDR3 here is CASSSRQASNTGELFF. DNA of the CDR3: TGTGCCAGCAGCTCGAGACAGGCCTCGAACACCGGGGAGCTGTTTTTT.

CDR3 nucleotides: TGTGCCAGCAGTTTCTTAGCGGGAGGGTTCGAGCAGTACTTC. Its protein product is CASSFLAGGFEQYF. The rearrangement links TRBV28 to TRBJ2-7; 11 bases are shared with TRBD2. The V segment lost 3 bases and the J segment 6 bases; nucleotides outside the gene matches: 4. The CDR3 sequence is 14 residues long. The germline gives CDR1 MDHEN, CDR2 SYDVKM.

The CDR3 loop reads CASSALESTDTQYF. The CDR3 nucleotides read TGTGCCAGCAGCGCACTAGAGAGCACAGATACGCAGTATTTT. The chain couples TRBV7-6 to TRBJ2-3, with TRBD2 as a possible D gene (5 bases). CDR3 length: 14 amino acids. V lost 5 bases and J lost 0, with 9 bases in between. Per the germline V gene, CDR1 is SGHVS and CDR2 is FNYEAQ.

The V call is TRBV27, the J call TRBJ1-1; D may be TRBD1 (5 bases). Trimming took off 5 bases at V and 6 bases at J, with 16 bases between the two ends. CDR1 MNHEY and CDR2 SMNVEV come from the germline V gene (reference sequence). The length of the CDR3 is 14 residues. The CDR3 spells CASSPIDSVPEAFF. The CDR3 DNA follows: TGTGCCAGCAGTCCGATAGACAGTGTCCCTGAAGCTTTCTTT.

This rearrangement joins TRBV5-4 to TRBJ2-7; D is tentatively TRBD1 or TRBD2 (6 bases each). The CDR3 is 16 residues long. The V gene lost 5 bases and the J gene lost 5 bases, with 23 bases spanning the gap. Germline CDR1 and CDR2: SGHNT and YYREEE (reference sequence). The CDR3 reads CASRYGGPNLSHEQYF. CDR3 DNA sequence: TGTGCCAGCAGATATGGGGGGCCGAACCTTTCCCACGAGCAGTACTTC.

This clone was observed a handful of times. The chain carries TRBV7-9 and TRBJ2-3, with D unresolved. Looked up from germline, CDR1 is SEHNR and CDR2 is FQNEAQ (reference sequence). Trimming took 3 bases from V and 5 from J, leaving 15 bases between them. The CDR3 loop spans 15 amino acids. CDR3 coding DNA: TGTGCCAGCAGCTTTCAGCAGGTTATGAAAGATACGCAGTATTTT. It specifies CASSFQQVMKDTQYF.

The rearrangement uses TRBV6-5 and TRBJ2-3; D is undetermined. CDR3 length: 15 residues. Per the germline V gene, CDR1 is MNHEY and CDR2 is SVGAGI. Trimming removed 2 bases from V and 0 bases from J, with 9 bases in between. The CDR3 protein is CASSYGGSSTDTQYF. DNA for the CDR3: TGTGCCAGCAGTTACGGCGGATCTAGCACAGATACGCAGTATTTT.

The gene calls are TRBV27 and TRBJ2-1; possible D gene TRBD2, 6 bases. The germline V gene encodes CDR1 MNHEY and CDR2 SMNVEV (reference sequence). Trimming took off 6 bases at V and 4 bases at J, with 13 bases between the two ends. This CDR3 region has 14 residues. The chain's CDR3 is CASSRGTPYNEQFF. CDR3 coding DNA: TGTGCCAGCAGCCGAGGGACTCCTTACAATGAGCAGTTCTTC.

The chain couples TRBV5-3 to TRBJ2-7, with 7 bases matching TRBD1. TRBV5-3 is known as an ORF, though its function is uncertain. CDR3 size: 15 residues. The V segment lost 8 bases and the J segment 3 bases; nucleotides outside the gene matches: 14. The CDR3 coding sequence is TGTGCCAGCAGTTATCCGGGACAGCCGGACTACGAGCAGTACTTC. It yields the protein CASSYPGQPDYEQYF.

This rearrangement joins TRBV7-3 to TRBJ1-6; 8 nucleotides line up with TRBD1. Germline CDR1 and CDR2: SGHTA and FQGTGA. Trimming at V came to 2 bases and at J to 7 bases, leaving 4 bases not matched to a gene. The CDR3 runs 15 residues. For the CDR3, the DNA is TGTGCCAGCAGCTTAGGACAGGGCTGGAATTCACCCCTCCACTTT. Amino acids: CASSLGQGWNSPLHF.

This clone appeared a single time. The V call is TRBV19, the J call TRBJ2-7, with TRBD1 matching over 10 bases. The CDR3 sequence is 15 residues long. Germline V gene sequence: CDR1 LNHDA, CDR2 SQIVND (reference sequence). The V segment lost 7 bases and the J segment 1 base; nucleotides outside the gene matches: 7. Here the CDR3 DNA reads TGTGCCAGTACCCCGGGACAGGGGTTTTCCTACGAGCAGTACTTC. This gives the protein CASTPGQGFSYEQYF.

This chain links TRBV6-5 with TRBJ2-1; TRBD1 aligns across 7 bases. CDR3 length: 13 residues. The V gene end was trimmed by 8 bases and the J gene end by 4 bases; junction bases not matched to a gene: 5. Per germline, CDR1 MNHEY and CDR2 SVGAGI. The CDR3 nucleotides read TGTGCCAGCGCTCACAGGGGTTACAATGAGCAGTTCTTC. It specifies CASAHRGYNEQFF.

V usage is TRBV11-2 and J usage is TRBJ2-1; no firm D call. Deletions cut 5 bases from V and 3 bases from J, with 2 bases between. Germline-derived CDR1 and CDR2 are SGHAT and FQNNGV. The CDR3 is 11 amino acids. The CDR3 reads CASSRYNEQFF. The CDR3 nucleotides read TGTGCCAGCAGCCGCTACAATGAGCAGTTCTTC. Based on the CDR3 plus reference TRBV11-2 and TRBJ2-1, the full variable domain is EAGVAQSPRYKIIEKRQSVAFWCNPISGHATLYWYQQILGQGPKLLIQFQNNGVVDDSQLPKDRFSAERLKGVDSTLKIQPAKLEDSAVYLCASSRYNEQFFGPGTRLTVL.